These 30 T cell receptor beta chains were all obtained from the same sample, sequenced in a study of blood T cells in healthy people across ages. The use of a sample-barcoded 5' primer and a J-beta primer mix characterized a second PCR of about 6 to 11 cycles. TCRdb re-analysed the 5' RACE reads in MiXCR, keeping a single row per CDR3 protein. The sample includes approximately 940,000 distinct CDR3 sequences, around 48% of them seen just once. The sample consisted of blood. The receptors come from a man aged 25 to 45 in good health.

The chain has TRBV28 and TRBJ1-1; the D is unclear. Germline V gives CDR1 MDHEN, CDR2 SYDVKM. There are 12 residues in the CDR3. Trimming took 2 bases from V and 10 from J, leaving 11 bases between them. The CDR3 protein is CASSLVGERAFF. CDR3 sequence (DNA): TGTGCCAGCAGTTTAGTGGGAGAGAGAGCTTTCTTT.

V is TRBV7-9 and J is TRBJ2-4; 12 bases line up with TRBD1. With 3 bases clipped from V and 7 bases from J, the junction kept 13 bases outside the gene matches. Germline CDR1 and CDR2: SEHNR and FQNEAQ (reference sequence). The CDR3 extends over 18 amino acids. CDR3 DNA sequence: TGTGCCAGCAGCTTCCCCGTAGGGACAGGGGGCGGGTCGAACATTCAGTACTTC. Translated: CASSFPVGTGGGSNIQYF. The full variable domain, rest sourced from reference TRBV7-9 and TRBJ2-4, is DTGVSQNPRHKITKRGQNVTFRCDPISEHNRLYWYRQTLGQGPEFLTYFQNEAQLEKSRLLSDRFSAERPKGSFSTLEIQRTEQGDSAMYLCASSFPVGTGGGSNIQYFGAGTRLSVL.

This clonotype was seen only a few times. The V call is TRBV24-1, the J call TRBJ2-1, with 8 positions matching TRBD1. V shed 4 bases and J 3 bases; nucleotides not matched to a gene: 4. Germline CDR1 is KGHDR and CDR2 is SFDVKD. The CDR3 contains 15 residues. CDR3 coding DNA: TGTGCCACCAGTGAACCCGGACAGGGCTACAATGAGCAGTTCTTC. It is translated as CATSEPGQGYNEQFF.

This clonotype came up a few times. V is TRBV6-6 and J is TRBJ2-7; D is unclear. This CDR3 has 14 amino acids. The germline gives CDR1 MNHNY, CDR2 SVGAGI (reference sequence). The germline V and J ends were trimmed by 4 bases and 0 bases, with 10 bases remaining between them. As DNA, the CDR3 is TGTGCCAGCAGTTCCGACGCCAGCTCCTACGAGCAGTACTTC. Amino acids: CASSSDASSYEQYF.

The chain links TRBV6-5 to TRBJ1-2; TRBD1 agrees at 10 bases. Germline CDR1 reads MNHEY; CDR2 reads SVGAGI. CDR3 size: 14 residues. J lost 6 bases, V lost 5 bases, and 6 bases had no gene match. The CDR3 is CASSPGQGVHGYTF. The CDR3 DNA follows: TGTGCCAGCAGTCCAGGACAGGGGGTACATGGCTACACCTTC.

This chain connects TRBV19 to TRBJ2-5, with unresolved D. CDR1 is LNHDA and CDR2 is SQIVND in the germline V gene (reference sequence). With 3 bases removed from V and 0 bases from J, the gap between germline ends came to 8 bases. CDR3 length: 14 residues. The CDR3 sequence: CASSIQVNQETQYF. The DNA of the CDR3 is TGTGCCAGTAGTATTCAAGTCAACCAAGAGACCCAGTACTTC.

J is TRBJ2-5 and V is TRBV6-1; D might be TRBD1 (6 bases). The DNA end is a closer match to TRBJ2-7, so the J assignment may be wrong. The germline gives CDR1 MNHNS, CDR2 SASEGT. The CDR3 has 15 amino acids. CDR3 sequence (DNA): TGTGCCAGCAGTGAAAACCGGGACAACTCCTACGAGCAGTACTTC. It codes for CASSENRDNSYEQYF.

This clonotype was counted a few times. The V and J genes are TRBV20-1 and TRBJ1-4, with 8 bases that match TRBD1. Germline V gene data show CDR1 as DFQATT and CDR2 as SNEGSKA (reference sequence). There are 15 residues in the CDR3. V shed 1 base and J 7 bases; nucleotides not matched to a gene: 8. CDR3 bases: TGCAGTGCTAGAGTTTGGACAGGGTATACTGAAAAACTGTTTTTT. Encoded protein: CSARVWTGYTEKLFF.

The table lists this clonotype with a few counts. This chain uses TRBV7-2 with TRBJ1-1; 9 bases are a match to TRBD1. Unmatched junction bases numbered 11, after V lost 6 bases and J lost 12 bases. Germline V gene data show CDR1 as SGHTA and CDR2 as FQGNSA. The CDR3 runs 13 residues. The CDR3 nucleotides are TGTGCCAGCAGTTCAACAGGGGGCGCAAAGCCTTTCTTT. It specifies CASSSTGGAKPFF.

V and J are TRBV5-6 and TRBJ2-3, with D perhaps being TRBD1 or TRBD2 (5 bases each). This CDR3 is 15 amino acids long. Germline V gene lookup returns CDR1 SGHDT and CDR2 YYEEEE. The ends were cut back, 4 bases at V and 0 bases at J, with 12 bases in the middle. The CDR3: CASSPTASSTDTQYF. The CDR3 nucleotides are TGTGCCAGCAGCCCGACAGCTAGCAGCACAGATACGCAGTATTTT.

The chain recombines TRBV4-2 with TRBJ2-2; 8 nucleotides match TRBD1. V was clipped by 6 bases and J by 4 bases; unmatched bases: 7. From germline, CDR1 is LGHNA and CDR2 YNFKEQ. The CDR3 runs 15 residues. CDR3 sequence: CASSPDRVGTGELFF. The DNA for the CDR3 is TGTGCCAGCAGTCCGGACAGGGTCGGCACCGGGGAGCTGTTTTTT.

This chain connects TRBV13 to TRBJ2-7; weak D call: TRBD1 (5 bases). This CDR3 is 16 amino acids long. The V and J ends lost 0 bases and 7 bases respectively, with 19 bases between them. The germline gives CDR1 PRHDT, CDR2 FYEKMQ (reference sequence). The chain's CDR3 is CASSLGAGIQWFEQYF. As DNA, the CDR3 is TGTGCCAGCAGCTTAGGGGCAGGGATCCAGTGGTTTGAGCAGTACTTC.

The rearrangement uses TRBV4-1 and TRBJ2-3; the D is unclear. The CDR3 contains 13 residues. Between the trimmed V and J ends, which lost 3 bases and 5 bases, there was a span of 9 bases. The germline V gene has CDR1 MGHRA and CDR2 YSYEKL. The CDR3 here is CASSQPWVDTQYF. DNA of the CDR3: TGCGCCAGCAGCCAGCCCTGGGTAGATACGCAGTATTTT.

Only a few counts were recorded for this clonotype. The rearrangement uses TRBV4-1 and TRBJ2-1; either TRBD1 or TRBD2 may supply D (5 bases each). V was shortened by 0 bases and J by 10 bases, with 13 bases between the two germline ends. The CDR3 sequence is 14 residues long. In germline, CDR1 is MGHRA, CDR2 YSYEKL. CDR3 nucleotides: TGCGCCAGCAGCCAAGAGGCGGGTCGGGGCGAGCAGTTCTTC. Translating it yields CASSQEAGRGEQFF.

The chain has TRBV9 and TRBJ2-1; D ambiguous. The J call is uncertain, as TRBJ2-7 better fits the DNA end. CDR3 length equals 14 residues. CDR1 and CDR2 (germline): SGDLS, YYNGEE. The CDR3 loop reads CASSVASSYNEQYF. CDR3 nucleotides: TGTGCCAGCAGCGTGGCGAGCTCCTACAATGAGCAGTACTTC.

This clonotype was found a few times. The J gene is TRBJ2-7, the V gene TRBV4-1; D remains unclear. This CDR3 has 14 amino acids. From germline, CDR1 is MGHRA and CDR2 YSYEKL. With 1 base removed from V and 2 bases from J, the gap between germline ends came to 9 bases. CDR3 coding DNA: TGCGCCAGCAGCCAAGTTAAGGAGACCTACGAGCAGTACTTC. As protein: CASSQVKETYEQYF.

This clonotype was seen only a few times. This chain links TRBV2 with TRBJ2-1; no reliable D call. CDR3 size: 15 residues. The germline CDR1 and CDR2 sequences are SNHLY and FYNNEI. V was cut by 5 bases and J by 0 bases, with 11 bases left in between. For the CDR3, the DNA is TGTGCCAGCAGTCGCAGTCCGATCTCCTACAATGAGCAGTTCTTC. It yields the protein CASSRSPISYNEQFF.

The gene calls are TRBV6-2 or TRBV6-3 and TRBJ2-7, with no clear D. V lost 7 bases and J 7 bases, leaving 14 bases between the germline ends. Germline V gene lookup returns CDR1 MNHEY and CDR2 SVGEGT. The CDR3 is 12 amino acids. CDR3: CASTNFLGEQYF. In DNA, the CDR3 is TGTGCCAGCACCAATTTCCTGGGAGAGCAGTACTTC.

The chain employs TRBV6-5 and TRBJ2-1, with a tentative D call TRBD2 (6 bases). Judging by the DNA end, TRBJ2-7 fits better; the J call may be wrong. The CDR3 loop spans 13 amino acids. Per the germline V gene, CDR1 is MNHEY and CDR2 is SVGAGI. The CDR3 loop reads CASSSQDYNEQYF. CDR3 sequence (DNA): TGTGCCAGCAGTTCCCAGGACTACAATGAGCAGTACTTC.

This clonotype was counted only a few times. J is TRBJ2-2 and V is TRBV29-1; D is perhaps TRBD2 (6 bases). Trimming took off 7 bases at V and 2 bases at J, with 17 bases between the two ends. The CDR3 contains 15 residues. Germline CDR1 reads SQVTM; CDR2 reads ANQGSEA. The CDR3 protein is CSARVDGGNTGELFF. DNA for the CDR3: TGCAGCGCCCGGGTGGACGGGGGAAACACCGGGGAGCTGTTTTTT.

The chain uses TRBV29-1 and TRBJ2-5; D perhaps matches TRBD1 (7 bases). Germline CDR1 reads SQVTM; CDR2 reads ANQGSEA. V was pared by 7 bases and J by 4 bases, with 16 bases between. CDR3 length equals 13 residues. The CDR3 spells CSGRGVIGETQYF. The DNA for the CDR3 is TGCAGCGGCAGGGGGGTGATCGGAGAGACCCAGTACTTC.

This clonotype is a singleton in its sample. The V call is TRBV10-3, the J call TRBJ2-3, with D perhaps TRBD1 or TRBD2 (5 bases each). Germline V gene lookup returns CDR1 ENHRY and CDR2 SYGVKD. Trimming stripped 0 bases from V and 10 bases from J, with 14 bases between. The length of the CDR3 is 14 residues. The CDR3 loop reads CAISESGEGDAQYF. The CDR3 DNA reads as TGTGCCATCAGTGAGTCGGGGGAAGGGGATGCGCAGTATTTT.

This clonotype was detected once. The chain recombines TRBV30 with TRBJ1-2; 7 bases line up with TRBD1. Per the germline V gene, CDR1 is GTSNPN and CDR2 is SVGIG (reference sequence). The J segment lost 0 bases and the V segment lost 5 bases, leaving 3 bases of the junction unmatched. CDR3 length: 13 amino acids. In nucleotides, the CDR3 is TGTGCCTGGGGGACAGACACTAACTATGGCTACACCTTC. The encoded protein is CAWGTDTNYGYTF.

J is TRBJ2-2 and V is TRBV12-3 or TRBV12-4; 8 nucleotides align to TRBD1. V was clipped by 4 bases and J by 5 bases; unmatched bases: 6. The length of the CDR3 is 15 residues. This chain's CDR3 is CASSSTGVRTGELFF. Written as DNA, the CDR3 is TGTGCCAGCAGTTCGACAGGGGTGCGGACCGGGGAGCTGTTTTTT.

This clonotype turned up a few times. This chain uses TRBV6-2 or TRBV6-3 with TRBJ2-5; D might be TRBD2 (6 bases). The end of the DNA is better explained by TRBJ2-4, so the J call may be wrong. The CDR3 loop spans 14 amino acids. Germline CDR1 reads MNHEY; CDR2 reads SVGEGT. The chain's CDR3 is CASSVGGYKNIQYF. The CDR3 DNA reads TGTGCCAGCAGCGTCGGGGGATACAAAAACATTCAGTACTTC.

This clonotype was detected ten times or more. The rearrangement joins TRBV5-1 to TRBJ2-1; tentatively, D is TRBD2 (6 bases). CDR1 and CDR2 (germline): SGHRS, YFSETQ. This CDR3 region has 16 residues. The V end lost 0 bases, the J end lost 3 bases, and 13 bases lay between the germline ends. Written as DNA, the CDR3 is TGCGCCAGCAGCTTGGATCCGGGGACTTACTACAATGAGCAGTTCTTC. Translation gives CASSLDPGTYYNEQFF.

The genes are TRBV29-1 and TRBJ2-3; D possibly uses TRBD1 or TRBD2 (5 bases each). The V gene's germline CDR1 is SQVTM and CDR2 ANQGSEA. This CDR3 spans 14 amino acids. V lost 2 bases and J lost 2, with 11 bases in between. CDR3 amino acids: CSVERGRTTDTQYF. CDR3 nucleotide sequence: TGCAGCGTTGAAAGGGGACGGACCACAGATACGCAGTATTTT.

This clonotype came up a few times. The genes are TRBV7-2 and TRBJ1-1; 7 nucleotides line up with TRBD1. CDR1 SGHTA and CDR2 FQGNSA come from the germline V gene. V shed 5 bases and J 6 bases; nucleotides not matched to a gene: 6. This CDR3 has 13 residues. Here the CDR3 reads CASSPFGQAEAFF. CDR3 DNA: TGTGCCAGCAGCCCTTTTGGACAGGCTGAAGCTTTCTTT.

This chain connects TRBV20-1 to TRBJ1-1; D possibly corresponds to TRBD1 (6 bases). Germline CDR1 is DFQATT and CDR2 is SNEGSKA (reference sequence). Trimming left V 4 bases short and J 4 bases short, with 13 bases between. The CDR3 is 13 amino acids. This CDR3 is CSATRGSGTEAFF. The CDR3 DNA is TGCAGTGCTACTAGGGGGTCGGGCACTGAAGCTTTCTTT.

This rearrangement joins TRBV4-3 to TRBJ2-1; D gene unclear. This CDR3 comprises 18 residues. Germline V gives CDR1 LGHNA, CDR2 YSLEER. Trimming stripped 0 bases from V and 6 bases from J, with 21 bases between. This CDR3 is CASSQDPLAGYNLNEQFF. CDR3 bases: TGCGCCAGCAGCCAAGATCCGCTTGCTGGGTACAACCTCAATGAGCAGTTCTTC.